These 28 T cell receptor beta chains came from one sample sequenced in a study of T cell repertoires in cytomegalovirus infection. TCRdb passed the reads through MiXCR, listing each CDR3 protein once. The data hold a few hundred thousand distinct CDR3 sequences, with roughly 43% observed a single time. Their antigen targets remain unknown. The sequencing here drew on cultured PBMCs, taken from culture after CMV antigen stimulation. These receptors originate from a human donor in good health (CMV status not recorded). Some clones in this sample may be carry-over from other donors' samples.

This clonotype showed up just once. V and J are TRBV20-1 and TRBJ2-7, with D possibly matching TRBD1 (6 bases). With 4 bases removed from V and 9 bases from J, the gap between germline ends came to 16 bases. The length of the CDR3 is 12 residues. CDR1 DFQATT and CDR2 SNEGSKA come from the germline V gene (reference sequence). CDR3 bases: TGCAGTGCTACCCGGACAGTGGACGCGCAGTACTTC. As protein: CSATRTVDAQYF.

The sample holds one count of this clonotype. The V and J genes are TRBV6-6 and TRBJ2-3, with TRBD2 identical over 10 bases. CDR1 and CDR2 (germline): MNHNY, SVGAGI (reference sequence). Trimming took 4 bases from V and 6 from J; bases not matched to a gene: 7. The CDR3 covers 15 residues. In DNA form, the CDR3 reads TGTGCCAGCAGTTGGACTAGCGGTCCCCGGGATACGCAGTATTTT. Its protein product is CASSWTSGPRDTQYF.

This clonotype turned up a few times. The V gene is TRBV7-2, the J gene TRBJ1-4; possibly TRBD1 for D (6 bases). The CDR3 extends over 17 amino acids. CDR1 and CDR2 from the germline V gene are SGHTA and FQGNSA. The V gene lost 1 base and the J gene lost 7 bases, with 19 bases spanning the gap. The CDR3 sequence: CASSLEGGAGLAEKLFF. The CDR3 DNA follows: TGTGCCAGCAGCTTAGAGGGGGGGGCAGGGCTGGCTGAAAAACTGTTTTTT.

The chain couples TRBV10-2 to TRBJ1-2; weak D call: TRBD1 (5 bases). CDR1 is WSHSY, CDR2 SAAADI, per germline. V dropped 7 bases and J dropped 2 bases, with 11 bases sitting between them. This CDR3 comprises 13 residues. The CDR3 region has the DNA TGCGCCAGCACAAACGGGGCAAACTATGGCTACACCTTC. Translating gives CASTNGANYGYTF.

This rearrangement joins TRBV7-6 to TRBJ2-1; 10 bases are shared with TRBD2. The CDR3 runs 17 residues. The germline gives CDR1 SGHVS, CDR2 FNYEAQ. Unmatched junction bases numbered 14, after V lost 3 bases and J lost 9 bases. The CDR3 region is CASSLSAGAGGNGEQFF. CDR3 sequence (DNA): TGTGCCAGCAGCTTGTCGGCCGGAGCGGGAGGGAATGGTGAGCAGTTCTTC.

This clonotype appeared a few times. The chain joins TRBV7-2 to TRBJ1-3; D is undetermined. The CDR3 totals 15 residues. The V end lost 1 base, the J end lost 0 bases, and 7 bases lay between the germline ends. Germline V gene data show CDR1 as SGHTA and CDR2 as FQGNSA. This chain's CDR3 is CASSLDLVSGNTIYF. The CDR3 bases are TGTGCCAGCAGCTTAGATCTGGTCTCTGGAAACACCATATATTTT.

The gene calls are TRBV7-2 and TRBJ2-3, with D unclear. The CDR3 runs 13 residues. Germline CDR1 is SGHTA and CDR2 is FQGNSA. Deletions cut 3 bases from V and 10 bases from J, with 14 bases between. The CDR3 nucleotides are TGTGCCAGCAGCTTTAATATGAGATCTGCGCAGTATTTT. This codes for CASSFNMRSAQYF.

A single count supports this clonotype. The chain uses TRBV6-8 and TRBJ1-4; D is unclear. The CDR3 covers 13 residues. Germline V gene lookup returns CDR1 MNHGY and CDR2 SAAAGT. V was cut by 5 bases and J by 6 bases, with 10 bases left in between. CDR3 coding DNA: TGTGCCAGCAGTGATTCGGAATATGAAAAACTGTTTTTT. Protein product: CASSDSEYEKLFF.

The chain is built from TRBV7-2 and TRBJ2-6; D gene uncertain. The CDR3 has 10 residues. Germline values: CDR1 SGHTA, CDR2 FQGNSA. The DNA for the CDR3 is TGTGCGGGGGGGGCCAACGTCCTGACTTTC. This gives the protein CAGGANVLTF. The variable domain in full, with the rest retrieved from reference TRBV7-2 and TRBJ2-6, is GAGVSQSPSNKVTEKGKDVELRCDPISGHTALYWYRQSLGQGLEFLIYFQGNSAPDKSGLPSDRFSAERTGGSVSTLTIQRTQQEDSAVYLCAGGANVLTFGAGSRLTVL.

This clonotype was seen only a few times. The V gene is TRBV7-6, the J gene TRBJ2-1; 8 nucleotides line up with TRBD1. The germline gives CDR1 SGHVS, CDR2 FNYEAQ. V shed 5 bases, J shed 9 bases, and the junction held 9 bases outside the gene matches. This CDR3 is 14 amino acids long. The CDR3 loop reads CASSLRQGQGEQFF. The CDR3 nucleotides are TGTGCCAGCAGCCTCCGACAGGGGCAGGGTGAGCAGTTCTTC.

With respect to this clonotype: One end of the junction does not line up with germline, which may come from a read error. The chain carries TRBV7-2 and TRBJ1-1; a possible D gene is TRBD1 (5 bases). The germline CDR1 and CDR2 sequences are SGHTA and FQGNSA. The CDR3 covers 13 residues. The CDR3: CAGSFRVGAEAFF. The CDR3 coding sequence is TGTGCCGGCAGCTTCAGGGTTGGCGCTGAAGCTTTCTTT. The complete variable domain, with remaining parts taken from reference TRBV7-2 and TRBJ1-1, reads GAGVSQSPSNKVTEKGKDVELRCDPISGHTALYWYRQSLGQGLEFLIYFQGNSAPDKSGLPSDRFSAERTGGSVSTLTIQRTQQEDSAVYLCAGSFRVGAEAFFGQGTRLTVV.

This clonotype was detected only a few times. The chain recombines TRBV7-2 with TRBJ2-1; D possibly matches TRBD1 or TRBD2 (5 bases each). This CDR3 is 14 amino acids long. The V end was cut by 5 bases, the J end by 10 bases, with 18 bases between. Germline assignment: CDR1 SGHTA and CDR2 FQGNSA. This CDR3 is CASSPDSGFGEQFF. As DNA, the CDR3 is TGTGCCAGCAGCCCAGACAGCGGTTTCGGAGAGCAGTTCTTC.

CDR3 protein: CASSPQQGYNEQFF. The CDR3 nucleotides are TGTGCCAGCAGCCCCCAACAGGGTTACAATGAGCAGTTCTTC. The J gene is TRBJ2-1, the V gene TRBV3-1, with D perhaps TRBD1 (6 bases). Trimming took off 4 bases at V and 4 bases at J, with 11 bases between the two ends. CDR1 and CDR2 from the germline V gene are LGHDT and YNNKEL (reference sequence). The CDR3 is 14 residues long.

This chain links TRBV5-6 with TRBJ2-1; TRBD1 agrees at 7 bases. This CDR3 region has 14 residues. J was trimmed by 6 bases and V by 1 base; bases with no gene match: 4. Germline V gene data show CDR1 as SGHDT and CDR2 as YYEEEE. CDR3 region: CASSLRQGSNEQFF. DNA of the CDR3: TGTGCCAGCAGCTTGAGACAGGGTAGCAATGAGCAGTTCTTC.

This chain connects TRBV7-6 to TRBJ2-7, with D possibly TRBD1 on 5 matching bases. Germline V gene data show CDR1 as SGHVS and CDR2 as FNYEAQ. The CDR3 spans 13 residues. V was pared by 0 bases and J by 7 bases, with 10 bases between. Here the CDR3 DNA reads TGTGCCAGCAGCTTAGCGACAGAAGGGGAGCAGTACTTC. Translating it yields CASSLATEGEQYF.

V usage is TRBV10-1 and J usage is TRBJ2-3; TRBD2 aligns across 7 bases. The V and J ends lost 0 bases and 0 bases, in that order; junction bases with no gene match: 0. CDR1 and CDR2 (germline): WNHNN, SYGVQD (reference sequence). This CDR3 has 15 amino acids. This CDR3 reads CASSESGGSTDTQYF. The CDR3 DNA sequence: TGCGCCAGCAGTGAGTCGGGGGGGAGCACAGATACGCAGTATTTT.

This clonotype was detected only a few times. One end of the junction is discordant with germline, which a read error may explain. The chain has TRBV12-3 or TRBV12-4 and TRBJ2-1, with no clear D. CDR3 length: 11 amino acids. The CDR3 sequence is CASSLSVPRAF. CDR3 bases: TGTGCCAGCAGTTTATCTGTTCCCCGAGCCTTC.

This clonotype occurred a few times. The V gene is TRBV4-2, the J gene TRBJ2-5; 7 bases map to TRBD2. Germline CDR1 and CDR2: LGHNA and YNFKEQ. After removal of 1 base from V and 5 bases from J, the junction contained 4 bases not matched to a gene. This CDR3 region has 14 residues. The CDR3 DNA reads as TGTGCCAGCAGCCAAGCGGGAGGTTTGGAGACCCAGTACTTC. This gives the protein CASSQAGGLETQYF.

The sample holds a few counts of this clonotype. This chain joins TRBV7-6 and TRBJ2-3, with 10 nucleotides matching TRBD1. The CDR3 spans 13 residues. Germline V gene lookup returns CDR1 SGHVS and CDR2 FNYEAQ. The J segment lost 6 bases and the V segment lost 4 bases, leaving 1 base of the junction unmatched. The CDR3 loop is CASSSGQGDTQYF. For the CDR3, the DNA is TGTGCCAGCAGCTCGGGACAGGGGGATACGCAGTATTTT.

The V gene is TRBV12-3 or TRBV12-4, the J gene TRBJ2-3, with 8 bases fitting TRBD2. This CDR3 is built from 15 residues. Losses at the gene ends were 4 bases for V and 4 bases for J; bases not matched to a gene: 7. CDR3 loop: CASSSGPGGADTQYF. DNA of the CDR3: TGTGCCAGCAGTTCCGGGCCGGGAGGGGCAGATACGCAGTATTTT.

The V call is TRBV7-6, the J call TRBJ2-3; D not certain. There are 13 residues in the CDR3. Germline CDR1 is SGHVS and CDR2 is FNYEAQ. V lost 5 bases, J lost 7 bases, and 13 bases lay in between. CDR3 DNA sequence: TGTGCCAGCAGCGTGCTTCTAGGGTATACGCAGTATTTT. Residues: CASSVLLGYTQYF. The full variable domain, in which reference TRBV7-6 and TRBJ2-3 provide the parts outside the CDR3, is GAGVSQSPRYKVTKRGQDVALRCDPISGHVSLYWYRQALGQGPEFLTYFNYEAQQDKSGLPNDRFSAERPEGSISTLTIQRTEQRDSAMYRCASSVLLGYTQYFGPGTRLTVL.

The genes are TRBV7-2 and TRBJ2-7; D possibly corresponds to TRBD2 (6 bases). Germline loops: CDR1 SGHTA, CDR2 FQGNSA. Trimming removed 1 base at V and 4 bases at J, with 14 bases between. The CDR3 runs 15 residues. This CDR3 reads CASSLGGDLYYEQYF. As DNA, the CDR3 is TGTGCCAGCAGCTTAGGGGGGGACCTATATTACGAGCAGTACTTC.

A few counts support this clonotype. The gene calls are TRBV4-3 and TRBJ2-1; D is possibly TRBD1 (6 bases). This CDR3 comprises 14 residues. Trimming stripped 1 base from V and 6 bases from J, with 10 bases between. Germline V gene lookup returns CDR1 LGHNA and CDR2 YSLEER. The CDR3 region has the DNA TGCGCCAGCAGCCAAGCAGGGGCCGGCAATGAGCAGTTCTTC. Residues: CASSQAGAGNEQFF.

V and J are TRBV20-1 and TRBJ2-7, with D perhaps TRBD1 (8 bases). The CDR3 is made up of 14 amino acids. Deletions cut 5 bases from V and 3 bases from J, with 17 bases between. CDR1 is DFQATT, CDR2 SNEGSKA, per germline (reference sequence). The CDR3 loop is CSAYDRGGVYEQYF. The CDR3 DNA sequence: TGCAGTGCTTATGACAGGGGAGGGGTCTACGAGCAGTACTTC.

The table lists this clonotype with many counts. This chain connects TRBV6-1 to TRBJ2-2; 7 bases align to TRBD1. The length of the CDR3 is 16 residues. Germline CDR1 and CDR2: MNHNS and SASEGT. Trimming removed 7 bases from V and 4 bases from J; junction bases left unmatched: 12. The chain's CDR3 is CASTLKTGTPTGELFF. The DNA of the CDR3 is TGTGCCAGCACCTTAAAGACAGGGACCCCCACCGGGGAGCTGTTTTTT.

V usage is TRBV7-9 and J usage is TRBJ2-2, with TRBD2 as a possible D gene (5 bases). V lost 8 bases and J 5 bases, leaving 9 bases between the germline ends. This CDR3 spans 12 amino acids. In germline, CDR1 is SEHNR, CDR2 FQNEAQ (reference sequence). CDR3 DNA sequence: TGTGCCAGCGACCGGGATACCGGGGAGCTGTTTTTT. It yields the protein CASDRDTGELFF.

This clonotype appeared a few times. The gene calls are TRBV7-2 and TRBJ2-7, with D possibly TRBD2 on 6 matching bases. The CDR3 consists of 14 residues. Deletions cut 2 bases from V and 1 base from J, with 9 bases between. From germline, CDR1 is SGHTA and CDR2 FQGNSA. CDR3 loop: CASSLLAISYEQYF. The CDR3 DNA follows: TGTGCCAGCAGCTTACTAGCGATTTCCTACGAGCAGTACTTC. The variable domain in full, completed from reference TRBV7-2 and TRBJ2-7, reads GAGVSQSPSNKVTEKGKDVELRCDPISGHTALYWYRQSLGQGLEFLIYFQGNSAPDKSGLPSDRFSAERTGGSVSTLTIQRTQQEDSAVYLCASSLLAISYEQYFGPGTRLTVT.

This chain uses TRBV7-2 with TRBJ1-6, with unresolved D. The CDR3 consists of 15 residues. CDR1 and CDR2 from the germline V gene are SGHTA and FQGNSA. The V end lost 5 bases, the J end lost 6 bases, and 14 bases lay between the germline ends. This CDR3 reads CASSPFRAGNSPLHF. CDR3 sequence (DNA): TGTGCCAGCAGCCCCTTTCGGGCAGGTAATTCACCCCTCCACTTT.